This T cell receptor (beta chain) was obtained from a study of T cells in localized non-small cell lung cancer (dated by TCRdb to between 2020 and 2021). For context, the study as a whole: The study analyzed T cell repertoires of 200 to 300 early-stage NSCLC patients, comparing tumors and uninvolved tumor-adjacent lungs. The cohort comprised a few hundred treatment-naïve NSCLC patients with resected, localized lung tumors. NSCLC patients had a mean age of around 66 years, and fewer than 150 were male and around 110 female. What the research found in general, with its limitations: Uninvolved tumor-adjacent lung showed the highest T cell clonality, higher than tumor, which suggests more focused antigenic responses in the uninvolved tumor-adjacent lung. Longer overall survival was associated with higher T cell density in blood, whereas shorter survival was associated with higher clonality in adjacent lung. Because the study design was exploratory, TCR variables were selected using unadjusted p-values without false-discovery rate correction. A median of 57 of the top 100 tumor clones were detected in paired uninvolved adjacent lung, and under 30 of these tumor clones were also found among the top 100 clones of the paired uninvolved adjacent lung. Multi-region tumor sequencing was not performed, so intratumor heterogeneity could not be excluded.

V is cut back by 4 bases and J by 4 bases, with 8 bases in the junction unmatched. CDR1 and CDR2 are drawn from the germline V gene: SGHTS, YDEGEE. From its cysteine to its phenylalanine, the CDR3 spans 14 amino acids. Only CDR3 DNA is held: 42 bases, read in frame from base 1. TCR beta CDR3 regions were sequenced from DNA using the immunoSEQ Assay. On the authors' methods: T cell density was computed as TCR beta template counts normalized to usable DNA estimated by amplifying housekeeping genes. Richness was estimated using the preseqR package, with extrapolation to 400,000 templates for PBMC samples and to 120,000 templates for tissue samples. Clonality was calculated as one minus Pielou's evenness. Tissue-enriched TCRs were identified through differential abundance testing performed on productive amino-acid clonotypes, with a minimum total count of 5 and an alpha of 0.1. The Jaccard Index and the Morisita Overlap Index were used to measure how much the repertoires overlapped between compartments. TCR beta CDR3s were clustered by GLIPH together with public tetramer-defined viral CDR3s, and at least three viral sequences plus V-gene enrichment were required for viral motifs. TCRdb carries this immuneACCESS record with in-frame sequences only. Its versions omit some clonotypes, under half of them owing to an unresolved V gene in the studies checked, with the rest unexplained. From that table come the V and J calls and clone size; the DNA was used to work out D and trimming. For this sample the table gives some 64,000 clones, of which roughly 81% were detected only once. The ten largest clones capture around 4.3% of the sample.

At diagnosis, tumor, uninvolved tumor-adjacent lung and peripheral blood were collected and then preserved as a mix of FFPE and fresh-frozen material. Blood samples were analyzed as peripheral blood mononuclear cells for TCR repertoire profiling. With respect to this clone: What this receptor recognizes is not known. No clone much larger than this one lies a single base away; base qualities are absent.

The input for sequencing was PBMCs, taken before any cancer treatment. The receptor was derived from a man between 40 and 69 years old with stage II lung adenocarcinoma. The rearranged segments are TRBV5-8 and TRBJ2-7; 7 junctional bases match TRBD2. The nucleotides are TGTGCCAGCAGCCTACGGGGAGGGCGGTACGAGCAGTACTTC. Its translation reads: CASSLRGGRYEQYF.